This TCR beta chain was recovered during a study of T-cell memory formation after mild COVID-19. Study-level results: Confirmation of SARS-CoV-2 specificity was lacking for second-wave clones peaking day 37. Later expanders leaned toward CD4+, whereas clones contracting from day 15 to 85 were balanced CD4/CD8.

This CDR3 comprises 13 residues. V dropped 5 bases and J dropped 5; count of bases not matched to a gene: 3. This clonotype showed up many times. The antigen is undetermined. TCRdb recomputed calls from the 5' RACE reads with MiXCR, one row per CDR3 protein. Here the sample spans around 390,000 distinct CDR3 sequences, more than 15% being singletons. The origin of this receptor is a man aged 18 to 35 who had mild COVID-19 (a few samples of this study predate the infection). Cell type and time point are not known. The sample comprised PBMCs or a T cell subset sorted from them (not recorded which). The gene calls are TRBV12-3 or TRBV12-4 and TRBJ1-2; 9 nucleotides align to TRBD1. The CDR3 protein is CASSEGQGYGYTF. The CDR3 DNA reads TGTGCCAGCAGTGAAGGACAGGGGTATGGCTACACCTTC.